The 15 T cell receptor beta chains given below trace back to one sample, sequenced in a study of spatial heterogeneity in lung cancer. TCRdb passed the 5' RACE reads through MiXCR, listing each CDR3 protein once. The data hold roughly 23,000 distinct CDR3 sequences, with approximately 4.7% observed a single time. Time point: sample taken at primary tumor resection. Unsorted tumor, nontumor lung tissue or cryopreserved PBMC supplied the whole RNA. Sample: PBMCs, taken at surgery. The receptor set was obtained from a male donor with early-stage non-small cell lung cancer.

This clonotype was seen ten or more times. CDR3 coding DNA: TGTGCCAGCAGCCCCAGAGTGGGGGGGGCGGAGGAGCAGTACTTC. Amino acid sequence: CASSPRVGGAEEQYF. This chain joins TRBV4-2 and TRBJ2-7, with a tentative D call TRBD2 (7 bases). This CDR3 region has 15 residues. Trimming left V 4 bases short and J 7 bases short, with 20 bases between. Germline assignment: CDR1 LGHNA and CDR2 YNFKEQ.

This clonotype was counted many times. The J gene is TRBJ2-3, the V gene TRBV28; 14 bases align to TRBD2. Unmatched junction bases numbered 6, after V lost 5 bases and J lost 5 bases. The CDR3 is made up of 16 amino acids. The germline V gene encodes CDR1 MDHEN and CDR2 SYDVKM. This chain's CDR3 is CASSAGLAGAGDTQYF. In DNA form, the CDR3 reads TGTGCCAGCAGTGCGGGACTAGCGGGGGCCGGAGATACGCAGTATTTT.

This clonotype was observed at least ten times. The chain carries TRBV14 and TRBJ2-4; D is perhaps TRBD1 (5 bases). V shed 4 bases and J shed 0 bases, with 19 bases lying between them. CDR1 and CDR2 from the germline V gene are SGHDN and FVKESK. The length of the CDR3 is 18 residues. The CDR3 spells CASSPTWQGRLAKNIQYF. CDR3 nucleotides: TGTGCCAGCAGCCCTACGTGGCAGGGCCGACTAGCCAAAAACATTCAGTACTTC.

This clonotype was counted between two and nine times. The chain is built from TRBV5-1 and TRBJ2-5; TRBD2 aligns across 8 bases. Germline loops: CDR1 SGHRS, CDR2 YFSETQ. The CDR3 covers 14 residues. The junction had 5 bases not matched to a gene; V was cut back by 4 bases and J by 3 bases. Here the CDR3 DNA reads TGCGCCAGCAGCCGTACTAGCGGAGAAGAGACCCAGTACTTC. Amino acids: CASSRTSGEETQYF.

By proportion, this clonotype is medium-sized. The V call is TRBV29-1, the J call TRBJ2-4, with a possible D match to TRBD2 (6 bases). The germline CDR1 and CDR2 sequences are SQVTM and ANQGSEA. V dropped 2 bases and J dropped 0 bases, with 11 bases sitting between them. The CDR3 covers 15 residues. Here the CDR3 reads CSVERRDLAKNIQYF. Here the CDR3 DNA reads TGCAGCGTTGAAAGGAGGGACCTAGCCAAAAACATTCAGTACTTC.

There are many counts of this clonotype. This chain connects TRBV5-4 to TRBJ2-5; no firm D call. The V end was cut by 3 bases, the J end by 7 bases, with 13 bases between. CDR1 SGHNT and CDR2 YYREEE come from the germline V gene (reference sequence). The CDR3 is 13 amino acids. The CDR3 bases are TGTGCCAGCAGCTGGAACTCCGAGTGGACCCAGTACTTC. Protein sequence: CASSWNSEWTQYF.

This clonotype was counted ten times or more. This chain uses TRBV11-2 with TRBJ2-5; weak D call: TRBD2 (7 bases). Trimming removed 5 bases from V and 5 bases from J, with 18 bases in between. Per the germline V gene, CDR1 is SGHAT and CDR2 is FQNNGV. The CDR3 consists of 15 residues. The CDR3 region is CASSARRGAGETQYF. In DNA form, the CDR3 reads TGTGCCAGCAGCGCACGACGGGGGGCTGGGGAGACCCAGTACTTC.

Details on this clonotype: This could be a read error, since a much larger clone is one nucleotide away. This chain connects TRBV11-2 to TRBJ2-1; D possibly uses TRBD1 or TRBD2 (5 bases each). CDR1 is SGHAT, CDR2 FQNNGV, per germline. The CDR3 totals 15 residues. The ends were cut back, 2 bases at V and 5 bases at J, with 13 bases in the middle. This CDR3 reads CASSLRWGNHNEQFF. In nucleotides, the CDR3 is TGTGCCAGCAGCTTACGGTGGGGGAACCACAATGAGCAGTTCTTC.

This clonotype was counted many times. J is TRBJ1-3 and V is TRBV7-9; 9 bases are shared with TRBD1. There are 15 residues in the CDR3. Germline V gives CDR1 SEHNR, CDR2 FQNEAQ (reference sequence). V lost 4 bases to trimming and J lost 3 bases; unmatched junction nucleotides: 4. The CDR3 DNA follows: TGTGCCAGCAGCTACGGACAGGGGATTGGAAACACCATATATTTT. The encoded protein is CASSYGQGIGNTIYF. The full variable domain, completed using reference TRBV7-9 and TRBJ1-3, is DTGVSQNPRHKITKRGQNVTFRCDPISEHNRLYWYRQTLGQGPEFLTYFQNEAQLEKSRLLSDRFSAERPKGSFSTLEIQRTEQGDSAMYLCASSYGQGIGNTIYFGEGSWLTVV.

Ten or more counts support this clonotype. The gene calls are TRBV5-6 and TRBJ2-1; 7 nucleotides line up with TRBD2. The CDR3 has 17 amino acids. Germline-derived CDR1 and CDR2 are SGHDT and YYEEEE. The junction had 16 bases not matched to a gene; V was cut back by 4 bases and J by 6 bases. This CDR3 is CASSPGGPSGGSNEQFF. The CDR3, as DNA: TGTGCCAGCAGCCCGGGCGGACCCTCGGGAGGATCCAATGAGCAGTTCTTC. Variable domain in full (rest from reference TRBV5-6 and TRBJ2-1): DAGVTQSPTHLIKTRGQQVTLRCSPKSGHDTVSWYQQALGQGPQFIFQYYEEEERQRGNFPDRFSGHQFPNYSSELNVNALLLGDSALYLCASSPGGPSGGSNEQFFGPGTRLTVL.

At least ten counts were recorded for this clonotype. This rearrangement joins TRBV4-2 to TRBJ2-5; 7 positions match TRBD2. With 4 bases clipped from V and 4 bases from J, the junction kept 21 bases outside the gene matches. From germline, CDR1 is LGHNA and CDR2 YNFKEQ. This CDR3 is built from 19 residues. The CDR3 DNA reads as TGTGCCAGCAGCCGGGAGGTCAGGGAGGGGTTCAAGTTTGGAGAGACCCAGTACTTC. It is translated as CASSREVREGFKFGETQYF.

This clonotype was recorded many times. The chain links TRBV5-1 to TRBJ1-4; tentatively, D is TRBD1 (5 bases). The CDR3 spans 15 residues. Per the germline V gene, CDR1 is SGHRS and CDR2 is YFSETQ. V was trimmed by 4 bases and J by 3 bases, leaving 13 bases between them. The CDR3 nucleotides are TGCGCCAGCAGCGCCCTGTTGGGGGCTAATGAAAAACTGTTTTTT. Residues: CASSALLGANEKLFF.

This clonotype was recorded at least ten times. The V gene is TRBV6-5, the J gene TRBJ1-2; D call uncertain. Looked up from germline, CDR1 is MNHEY and CDR2 is SVGAGI. V was shortened by 0 bases and J by 3 bases, with 11 bases between the two germline ends. This CDR3 contains 15 residues. The CDR3 DNA sequence: TGTGCCAGCAGTTACTCTTTGGCGGGAGACTATGGCTACACCTTC. Its translation: CASSYSLAGDYGYTF.

This clonotype was detected once. This sequence joins TRBV28 and TRBJ2-3; 9 positions match TRBD2. Looked up from germline, CDR1 is MDHEN and CDR2 is SYDVKM. The ends lost 5 bases at V and 0 bases at J; junction bases unmatched: 6. CDR3 length: 16 residues. CDR3 sequence reads: CASSTRLAESTDTQYF. CDR3 DNA: TGTGCCAGCAGTACCAGACTAGCGGAGAGCACAGATACGCAGTATTTT.

This clonotype occurred many times. The chain joins TRBV4-3 to TRBJ2-2, with D perhaps TRBD1 (5 bases). This CDR3 spans 16 amino acids. V was clipped by 0 bases and J by 2 bases, with 10 bases between them. Germline-derived CDR1 and CDR2 are LGHNA and YSLEER. In nucleotides, the CDR3 is TGCGCCAGCAGCCAAGATCAAGGACACAACACCGGGGAGCTGTTTTTT. Translation: CASSQDQGHNTGELFF.